These T cell receptor beta chains were read from a single sample in a study of T-cell memory formation after mild COVID-19. TCRdb independently ran MiXCR on the 5' RACE reads; one entry per CDR3 protein. Of about 290,000 distinct CDR3 sequences in the sample, about a sixth are singletons; the top ten hold 20% to 25%. Material: PBMCs or a T cell subset sorted from them (not recorded which). These TCRs come from a man aged 18-30 years who had mild COVID-19 (a few samples of this study predate the infection). Cell type and time point are not known. Both conserved end residues are part of each CDR3. Fields, in order: J gene, V gene, CDR3 length, clone size, D gene, CDR3 protein, CDR3 DNA. D genes are given only for firm matches. Size is stated for part of the rows, as once, few or many counts, or as a class when the clone is expanded.

TRBJ1-2 TRBV6-6 14 - - CASSYKGRDYGYTF TGTGCCAGCAGTTACAAAGGCCGGGACTATGGCTACACCTTC
TRBJ2-1 TRBV7-9 16 - TRBD1 CASSLRPGQGPDEQFF TGTGCCAGCAGCCTCAGACCGGGACAGGGACCAGATGAGCAGTTCTTC
TRBJ2-3 TRBV28 11 - - CASSLGSATNF TGTGCCAGCAGTTTGGGGTCAGCGACGAATTTT
TRBJ2-6 TRBV4-3 20 few - CASSQDRQGTGWAGANVLTF TGCGCCAGCAGCCAAGATCGCCAGGGAACGGGATGGGCTGGGGCCAACGTCCTGACTTTC
TRBJ1-4 TRBV5-1 16 - - CASSFGQGSSLEKLFF TGCGCCAGCAGCTTTGGCCAGGGAAGTAGTCTTGAAAAACTGTTTTTT
TRBJ1-1 TRBV7-8 12 few - CASSPSVTEAFF TGTGCCAGCAGCCCCAGCGTCACTGAAGCTTTCTTT
TRBJ1-1 TRBV5-4 14 - - CASSLIREGTEAFF TGTGCCAGCAGCTTGATCCGGGAAGGGACTGAAGCTTTCTTT
TRBJ2-2 TRBV4-2 17 - - CASSPPRDMTNTGELFF TGTGCCAGCAGCCCCCCTAGGGACATGACGAACACCGGGGAGCTGTTTTTT
TRBJ2-5 TRBV14 14 - - CASSPTLFQETQYF TGTGCCAGCAGCCCGACCCTTTTCCAAGAGACCCAGTACTTC
TRBJ1-3 TRBV12-3/TRBV12-4 13 - - CASRWLSGNTIYF TGTGCCAGCAGGTGGCTCTCTGGAAACACCATATATTTT
TRBJ1-2 TRBV3-2 13 - - CASSQRPNKGYTF TGTGCCAGCAGCCAACGTCCGAATAAGGGCTACACCTTC
TRBJ2-5 TRBV7-2 15 - - CASSRRQRGFETQYF TGTGCCAGCAGCCGACGACAGAGGGGGTTTGAGACCCAGTACTTC
TRBJ2-2 TRBV5-1 14 many - CASSFADPFGELFF TGCGCCAGCAGCTTCGCGGACCCGTTCGGGGAGCTGTTTTTT
TRBJ1-3 TRBV6-5 13 - - CASSYQSGGTIYF TGTGCCAGCAGTTACCAGTCCGGCGGCACCATATATTTT
TRBJ2-7 TRBV9 13 - - CASGGIGGYEQYF TGTGCCAGCGGGGGAATTGGGGGTTACGAGCAGTACTTC
TRBJ2-5 TRBV4-1 17 - TRBD2 CASSPWGSGPLGETQYF TGCGCCAGCAGCCCCTGGGGTAGCGGGCCTTTGGGGGAGACCCAGTACTTC
TRBJ1-1 TRBV9 16 - - CASSVGSSFVNTEAFF TGTGCCAGCAGCGTAGGCTCCTCCTTCGTGAACACTGAAGCTTTCTTT
TRBJ1-5 TRBV29-1 12 few - CSVNTGDQPQHF TGCAGCGTTAACACCGGGGACCAGCCCCAGCATTTT
TRBJ2-5 TRBV29-1 14 - - CSVARIGKGETQYF TGCAGCGTGGCCCGGATAGGAAAAGGAGAGACCCAGTACTTC
TRBJ2-3 TRBV9 16 - - CASSDSGPRGKGTQYF TGTGCCAGCAGCGATAGCGGTCCTAGAGGGAAGGGTACGCAGTATTTT
TRBJ2-7 TRBV6-2/TRBV6-3 13 few - CASSYFEGYEQYF TGTGCCAGCAGTTACTTCGAAGGCTACGAGCAGTACTTC
TRBJ2-6 TRBV6-6 16 - - CASREGLRSGANVLTF TGTGCCAGCAGGGAGGGACTCCGCTCTGGGGCCAACGTCCTGACTTTC
TRBJ2-2 TRBV5-5 14 - - CASSPAPTAGELFF TGTGCCAGCAGTCCCGCCCCAACAGCCGGGGAGCTGTTTTTT
TRBJ2-5 TRBV4-3 16 once - CASSQGGTRQRGTQYF TGCGCCAGCAGCCAAGGCGGGACACGGCAGCGGGGGACCCAGTACTTC
TRBJ2-1 TRBV11-2 17 many TRBD2 CASSPGRGVQRYNEQFF TGTGCCAGCAGCCCCGGGAGGGGCGTCCAGCGGTACAATGAGCAGTTCTTC